Only a few counts were recorded for the clone carrying this T cell receptor (beta chain). One end of the junction fails to match germline, which may point to a read error. Germline V gene lookup returns CDR1 MRHNA and CDR2 SNTAGT. The CDR3 is made up of 14 amino acids. This record comes from a study of neurological immune-mediated disorders. TCRdb fed the 5' RACE reads into MiXCR, producing one record per CDR3 protein. The sample has roughly 48,000 distinct CDR3 sequences, about 26% seen once. Sequencing used PBMCs. This chain uses TRBV6-4 with TRBJ2-3, with D perhaps matching TRBD2 (6 bases). This TCR derives from a woman in her 70s in good health. CDR3 protein: CPASSVADTDTQYF. CDR3 DNA: TGCCCTGCCAGCAGCGTAGCGGACACAGATACGCAGTATTTT.